A single sample is the source of the 28 T cell receptor beta chains below, sequenced in a study of shared clonotypes between healthy human individuals. TCRdb's copy holds only in-frame clones and misses some; the assay was immunoSEQ multiplex PCR. In the table there are 2 million or so clones, about 94% of which are singletons. Positively selected for CCR7, the CD45RO-negative cells used as naive CD8 cells excluded terminally differentiated effector memory CD45RA+ cells. Sequenced: naive CD8+ T cells sorted from blood. These receptors originate from a man between 18 and 35 years old in good health.

This clone appeared a single time. This chain uses TRBV28 with TRBJ2-5; the D is unclear. V shed 2 bases and J shed 3 bases, with 13 bases lying between them. The CDR3 length is 15 residues. The germline gives CDR1 MDHEN, CDR2 SYDVKM. CDR3 protein: CASSLEDLSEETQYF. The CDR3 bases are TGTGCCAGCAGTTTAGAGGATCTATCGGAAGAGACCCAGTACTTC.

The J gene is TRBJ2-3, the V gene TRBV2; 12 bases map to TRBD2. Germline CDR1 reads SNHLY; CDR2 reads FYNNEI. V dropped 7 bases and J dropped 2; count of bases not matched to a gene: 7. This CDR3 has 16 amino acids. The CDR3 DNA sequence: TGTGCCAGCAATGACGGGACTAGCGGGCCCACAGATACGCAGTATTTT. Translation: CASNDGTSGPTDTQYF.

Concerning this clone itself: The junction departs from the called germline gene at one end, perhaps through a read error. CDR3 sequence: CASSQDVPPGGGEQFF. The CDR3 DNA is TGCGCCAGCAGTCAAGATGTGCCTCCTGGGGGAGGGGAGCAGTTCTTC. This chain joins TRBV4-3 and TRBJ2-1; TRBD2 matches at 7 bases. The germline V gene encodes CDR1 LGHNA and CDR2 YSLEER. The CDR3 covers 16 residues.

J is TRBJ1-3 and V is TRBV13; TRBD1 might be the D (6 bases). Germline assignment: CDR1 PRHDT and CDR2 FYEKMQ (reference sequence). This CDR3 contains 14 residues. V was clipped by 3 bases and J by 2 bases, with 8 bases between them. In DNA form, the CDR3 reads TGTGCCAGCAGCTTTAGGGGGGCTGGAAACACCATATATTTT. Translating it yields CASSFRGAGNTIYF.

The chain uses TRBV27 and TRBJ2-3, with TRBD1 identical over 9 bases. The V gene end was trimmed by 3 bases and the J gene end by 3 bases; junction bases not matched to a gene: 10. The CDR3 is 17 amino acids. Germline lookup yields CDR1 MNHEY and CDR2 SMNVEV (reference sequence). The CDR3 sequence: CASSLYTGGTGTDTQYF. The CDR3 region has the DNA TGTGCCAGCAGTTTGTACACAGGGGGCACGGGTACAGATACGCAGTATTTT.

This clone was picked up one time. The V and J genes are TRBV7-9 and TRBJ1-4, with 12 bases fitting TRBD1. From germline, CDR1 is SEHNR and CDR2 FQNEAQ (reference sequence). V was clipped by 5 bases and J by 8 bases; unmatched bases: 3. This CDR3 spans 14 amino acids. The CDR3 region is CASSQGQGAEKLFF. CDR3 bases: TGTGCCAGCAGCCAGGGACAGGGGGCGGAAAAACTGTTTTTT. The full variable domain, completed using reference TRBV7-9 and TRBJ1-4, is DTGVSQNPRHKITKRGQNVTFRCDPISEHNRLYWYRQTLGQGPEFLTYFQNEAQLEKSRLLSDRFSAERPKGSFSTLEIQRTEQGDSAMYLCASSQGQGAEKLFFGSGTQLSVL.

The genes are TRBV13 and TRBJ2-3; D unclear. This CDR3 has 12 amino acids. V gave up 6 bases and J gave up 3 bases, with 7 bases separating them. Germline values: CDR1 PRHDT, CDR2 FYEKMQ (reference sequence). The DNA of the CDR3 is TGTGCCAGCAGGACCTCTACAGATACGCAGTATTTT. Its protein is CASRTSTDTQYF.

The genes are TRBV6-5 and TRBJ2-2, with TRBD1 matching over 8 bases. CDR1 and CDR2 from the germline V gene are MNHEY and SVGAGI. The CDR3 runs 16 residues. The ends lost 4 bases at V and 6 bases at J; junction bases unmatched: 10. The CDR3 region has the DNA TGTGCCAGCAGTTCAAGCCGGACAGGGCCGGCCGGGGAGCTGTTTTTT. It is translated as CASSSSRTGPAGELFF.

Remarks on this clone: Additional DNA sequences in this sample encode the identical CDR3. The gene calls are TRBV29-1 and TRBJ2-7; D remains ambiguous. Per the germline V gene, CDR1 is SQVTM and CDR2 is ANQGSEA. V dropped 1 base and J dropped 2 bases, with 6 bases sitting between them. This CDR3 comprises 12 residues. The CDR3 loop is CSVEGGAYEQYF. The CDR3 DNA sequence: TGCAGCGTTGAAGGGGGTGCCTACGAGCAGTACTTC.

DNA for the CDR3: TGTGCCAGCAGCTTGTCAGGGGGAATCACTGAAGCTTTCTTT. Its translation is CASSLSGGITEAFF. J is TRBJ1-1 and V is TRBV5-6; 7 bases are shared with TRBD1. The CDR3 totals 14 residues. CDR1 and CDR2 from the germline V gene are SGHDT and YYEEEE. The V and J ends lost 1 base and 4 bases, in that order; junction bases with no gene match: 4.

The chain joins TRBV10-3 to TRBJ1-5, with TRBD1 identical over 9 bases. In germline, CDR1 is ENHRY, CDR2 SYGVKD. V shed 5 bases and J 3 bases; nucleotides not matched to a gene: 11. There are 17 residues in the CDR3. The CDR3 reads CAISSGTGLNPNQPQHF. The CDR3 DNA sequence: TGTGCCATCAGTTCGGGGACAGGGCTAAACCCCAATCAGCCCCAGCATTTT.

The chain recombines TRBV7-8 with TRBJ1-1; the D is unclear. Trimming shortened V by 5 bases and J by 6 bases, and 13 bases separated the two germline ends. The CDR3 sequence is 13 residues long. The germline V gene has CDR1 SGHVS and CDR2 FQNEAQ. The DNA for the CDR3 is TGTGCCAGCAGCCGCTTTTCAGGCTCTGAAGCTTTCTTT. Its translation is CASSRFSGSEAFF.

This chain uses TRBV27 with TRBJ2-1; D tentatively fits TRBD1 or TRBD2 (5 bases each). Trimming removed 3 bases at V and 8 bases at J, with 23 bases between. The CDR3 covers 17 residues. Looked up from germline, CDR1 is MNHEY and CDR2 is SMNVEV (reference sequence). Here the CDR3 DNA reads TGTGCCAGCAGTTTGGGACCCGGGGCAGGGAATAGAGATGAGCAGTTCTTC. Protein product: CASSLGPGAGNRDEQFF.

The chain couples TRBV4-1 to TRBJ2-5; 9 bases agree with TRBD2. Germline-derived CDR1 and CDR2 are MGHRA and YSYEKL. The CDR3 runs 14 residues. Trimming at V came to 1 base and at J to 10 bases, leaving 7 bases not matched to a gene. The CDR3 here is CASSQGDSGGLQYF. Written as DNA, the CDR3 is TGCGCCAGCAGCCAAGGAGATAGCGGGGGCCTCCAGTACTTC.

V is TRBV4-1 and J is TRBJ1-2; D uncertain. This CDR3 has 15 amino acids. Germline assignment: CDR1 MGHRA and CDR2 YSYEKL. Trimming left V 0 bases short and J 7 bases short, with 15 bases between. The DNA of the CDR3 is TGCGCCAGCAGCCAAGAAGGCTGGAACTGGTCTGGCTACACCTTC. This codes for CASSQEGWNWSGYTF.

The CDR3 here is CASSHSPGSGTLFPEAFF. Here the CDR3 DNA reads TGCGCCAGCAGCCACTCGCCGGGCTCCGGGACATTATTCCCTGAAGCTTTCTTT. This chain joins TRBV4-1 and TRBJ1-1; a possible D gene is TRBD1 (6 bases). Germline CDR1 and CDR2: MGHRA and YSYEKL. Deletions cut 3 bases from V and 6 bases from J, with 26 bases between. This CDR3 spans 18 amino acids.

This chain links TRBV6-1 with TRBJ2-7; D could derive from TRBD1 or TRBD2 (5 bases each). The CDR3 extends over 16 amino acids. Germline values: CDR1 MNHNS, CDR2 SASEGT. Deletions cut 1 base from V and 6 bases from J, with 19 bases between. CDR3 coding DNA: TGTGCCAGCAGTGAAGACCCCATCGGGGCGTTGGGCGAGCAGTACTTC. Protein sequence: CASSEDPIGALGEQYF.

The chain joins TRBV28 to TRBJ1-3; 7 nucleotides match TRBD1. Germline CDR1 reads MDHEN; CDR2 reads SYDVKM. This CDR3 contains 14 residues. Germline trimming cut 2 bases from V and 6 bases from J; bases unmatched to any gene: 4. The CDR3 coding sequence is TGTGCCAGCAGTTTAGAAGGGACAGCAAACACCATATATTTT. Amino acids: CASSLEGTANTIYF.

The CDR3 sequence is CASSSEDGSSYNSPLHF. CDR3 DNA: TGTGCCAGCAGCTCAGAGGACGGGAGCTCCTATAATTCACCCCTCCACTTT. The rearrangement links TRBV9 to TRBJ1-6; no clear D. The CDR3 runs 17 residues. Germline V CDR1 and CDR2: SGDLS, YYNGEE. V was trimmed by 4 bases and J by 0 bases, leaving 14 bases between them.

The chain recombines TRBV29-1 with TRBJ2-7; D assignment may be TRBD1 or TRBD2 (6 bases each). Germline loops: CDR1 SQVTM, CDR2 ANQGSEA. Trimming left V 0 bases short and J 2 bases short, with 14 bases between. This CDR3 comprises 15 residues. DNA for the CDR3: TGCAGCGTTGAAGATCGGGAGACAGGTACCTACGAGCAGTACTTC. Translation: CSVEDRETGTYEQYF.

The rearrangement joins TRBV28 to TRBJ1-6, with D tentatively TRBD1 (5 bases). CDR1 MDHEN and CDR2 SYDVKM come from the germline V gene. V shed 2 bases and J shed 9 bases, with 14 bases lying between them. This CDR3 is built from 15 residues. This CDR3 reads CASSLEAGRGSPLHF. The CDR3 nucleotides read TGTGCCAGCAGTTTAGAGGCCGGGAGGGGTTCACCCCTCCACTTT. The full variable domain, its missing parts supplied by reference TRBV28 and TRBJ1-6, is DVKVTQSSRYLVKRTGEKVFLECVQDMDHENMFWYRQDPGLGLRLIYFSYDVKMKEKGDIPEGYSVSREKKERFSLILESASTNQTSMYLCASSLEAGRGSPLHFGNGTRLTVT.

Note on this clone: This CDR3 is also generated by other DNA sequences in the sample. The V and J genes are TRBV27 and TRBJ2-1; the match to TRBD1 covers 10 bases. The V and J ends lost 2 bases and 6 bases, in that order; junction bases with no gene match: 4. Germline assignment: CDR1 MNHEY and CDR2 SMNVEV (reference sequence). The length of the CDR3 is 15 residues. CDR3 loop: CASSLVGTGVNEQFF. CDR3 nucleotide sequence: TGTGCCAGCAGTTTAGTTGGGACAGGGGTCAATGAGCAGTTCTTC.

This clone was seen only once. The V gene is TRBV13, the J gene TRBJ1-2; D might be TRBD1 (5 bases). This CDR3 spans 14 amino acids. Germline CDR1 reads PRHDT; CDR2 reads FYEKMQ (reference sequence). Trimming removed 5 bases from V and 5 bases from J, with 15 bases in between. The CDR3 nucleotides read TGTGCCAGCAGCCAAGGTGACAGCCTATATGGCTACACCTTC. Its protein is CASSQGDSLYGYTF.

V gene TRBV19 combines with J gene TRBJ2-7; 16 bases agree with TRBD2. CDR3 length: 16 residues. The germline gives CDR1 LNHDA, CDR2 SQIVND (reference sequence). V was clipped by 9 bases and J by 2 bases; unmatched bases: 7. The CDR3 spells CASGTSGRGNPYEQYF. CDR3 sequence (DNA): TGTGCCAGCGGGACTAGCGGGAGGGGGAATCCCTACGAGCAGTACTTC.

The CDR3 sequence is CASSNVGGLNTEAFF. DNA for the CDR3: TGTGCCAGCAGCAACGTGGGGGGGTTGAACACTGAAGCTTTCTTT. V and J are TRBV11-2 and TRBJ1-1; D possibly corresponds to TRBD1 (5 bases). The CDR3 is 15 residues long. Germline loops: CDR1 SGHAT, CDR2 FQNNGV. The V end lost 5 bases, the J end lost 0 bases, and 13 bases lay between the germline ends. Combining the CDR3 with reference TRBV11-2 and TRBJ1-1 gives the whole variable domain EAGVAQSPRYKIIEKRQSVAFWCNPISGHATLYWYQQILGQGPKLLIQFQNNGVVDDSQLPKDRFSAERLKGVDSTLKIQPAKLEDSAVYLCASSNVGGLNTEAFFGQGTRLTVV.

The gene calls are TRBV2 and TRBJ2-2; the D gene could be TRBD1 or TRBD2 (5 bases each). Trimming removed 5 bases from V and 7 bases from J, with 20 bases in between. This CDR3 region has 16 residues. The germline V gene has CDR1 SNHLY and CDR2 FYNNEI. CDR3 amino acids: CASSSGRLSVGGELFF. The CDR3 DNA follows: TGTGCCAGCAGTTCGGGGCGACTTTCAGTTGGCGGGGAGCTGTTTTTT.

The chain employs TRBV30 and TRBJ1-1, with TRBD1 as a possible D gene (5 bases). The V end lost 7 bases, the J end lost 0 bases, and 12 bases lay between the germline ends. Germline V lookup: CDR1 GTSNPN, CDR2 SVGIG (reference sequence). This CDR3 is 13 amino acids long. CDR3 sequence (DNA): TGTGCCTTGGCAGGGAACATGAACACTGAAGCTTTCTTT. Encoded protein: CALAGNMNTEAFF.

The chain has TRBV6-1 and TRBJ2-7; perhaps D is TRBD1 or TRBD2 (5 bases each). Trimming took 1 base from V and 3 from J, leaving 13 bases between them. The CDR3 runs 15 residues. Germline values: CDR1 MNHNS, CDR2 SASEGT. DNA of the CDR3: TGTGCCAGCAGTGAAGGGGACGGACGAATCTACGAGCAGTACTTC. The encoded protein is CASSEGDGRIYEQYF.